The next 21 T cell receptor beta chains were all read from a single sample in a study of blood T cell repertoires in COVID-19. Profiled with immunoSEQ multiplex PCR; TCRdb holds only in-frame clones, not every one. The profile shows 62,000 or so clones, about nine tenths of them singletons. Sequencing was performed on peripheral blood. The receptors derive from a human donor in a cohort sampled during active COVID-19.

V and J are TRBV19 and TRBJ1-1, with D unclear. With 1 base removed from V and 1 base from J, the gap between germline ends came to 7 bases. The germline V gene encodes CDR1 LNHDA and CDR2 SQIVND (reference sequence). This CDR3 spans 14 amino acids. CDR3 protein: CASSIGGPNTEAFF. CDR3 DNA: TGTGCCAGTAGTATAGGTGGGCCGAACACTGAAGCTTTCTTT.

The chain employs TRBV11-3 and TRBJ2-5, with TRBD2 identical over 8 bases. This CDR3 region has 15 residues. Germline CDR1 reads SGHNT; CDR2 reads YENEEA. V shed 0 bases, J shed 3 bases, and the junction held 3 bases outside the gene matches. CDR3 in amino acids: CASSLDPGGEETQYF. CDR3 coding DNA: TGTGCCAGCAGCTTAGATCCGGGGGGGGAAGAGACCCAGTACTTC.

The chain employs TRBV6-5 and TRBJ1-3; D is uncertain. This CDR3 region has 15 residues. CDR1 and CDR2 (germline): MNHEY, SVGAGI. The V end was cut by 2 bases, the J end by 0 bases, with 8 bases between. This chain's CDR3 is CASSYGQSSGNTIYF. The CDR3 DNA reads as TGTGCCAGCAGTTACGGGCAGAGCTCTGGAAACACCATATATTTT.

V usage is TRBV5-8 and J usage is TRBJ1-5; possibly TRBD1 for D (6 bases). Germline assignment: CDR1 SGHTS and CDR2 YDEGEE. Between the trimmed V and J ends, which lost 0 bases and 4 bases, there was a span of 11 bases. This CDR3 is 15 amino acids long. Written as DNA, the CDR3 is TGTGCCAGCAGCTTGGTTTACAGGGCAAATCAGCCCCAGCATTTT. As protein: CASSLVYRANQPQHF.

The chain has TRBV19 and TRBJ1-5; D gene uncertain. CDR1 and CDR2 from the germline V gene are LNHDA and SQIVND (reference sequence). Trimming took 3 bases from V and 4 from J, leaving 7 bases between them. The CDR3 contains 13 residues. DNA for the CDR3: TGTGCCAGTAGTATGGCCATAAATCAGCCCCAGCATTTT. It codes for CASSMAINQPQHF. Looking up the rest from reference TRBV19 and TRBJ1-5 gives the full variable domain: DGGITQSPKYLFRKEGQNVTLSCEQNLNHDAMYWYRQDPGQGLRLIYYSQIVNDFQKGDIAEGYSVSREKKESFPLTVTSAQKNPTAFYLCASSMAINQPQHFGDGTRLSIL.

V usage is TRBV7-2 and J usage is TRBJ2-3, with TRBD1 as a possible D gene (5 bases). V was pared by 5 bases and J by 1 base, with 10 bases between. The CDR3 loop spans 14 amino acids. CDR1 is SGHTA and CDR2 is FQGNSA in the germline V gene. Written as DNA, the CDR3 is TGTGCCAGCAGCGATAAGACAGGCACAGATACGCAGTATTTT. Its translation is CASSDKTGTDTQYF.

The rearrangement joins TRBV30 to TRBJ2-5; weak D call: TRBD1 (6 bases). The CDR3 has 14 residues. V dropped 2 bases and J dropped 1 base, with 11 bases sitting between them. Germline CDR1 is GTSNPN and CDR2 is SVGIG (reference sequence). The CDR3 is CAWSLQTGQETQYF. The CDR3, as DNA: TGTGCCTGGAGTTTACAGACAGGCCAAGAGACCCAGTACTTC.

This clone was seen a single time. The chain joins TRBV19 to TRBJ1-1, with TRBD1 identical over 7 bases. The CDR3 runs to 15 residues. Germline V gene lookup returns CDR1 LNHDA and CDR2 SQIVND (reference sequence). V was pared by 7 bases and J by 0 bases, with 8 bases of the junction left unmatched. This CDR3 is CASMRQGVMNTEAFF. CDR3 DNA sequence: TGTGCCAGTATGCGACAGGGCGTAATGAACACTGAAGCTTTCTTT.

The chain links TRBV2 to TRBJ1-2, with TRBD1 matching over 10 bases. The CDR3 consists of 13 residues. Trimming at V came to 9 bases and at J to 8 bases, leaving 9 bases not matched to a gene. CDR1 is SNHLY, CDR2 FYNNEI, per germline. The CDR3 DNA reads TGTGCCAGAAGGGGGGGGACAGGGGTCGGCTACACCTTC. Its translation: CARRGGTGVGYTF.

The chain employs TRBV28 and TRBJ1-6, with TRBD1 identical over 9 bases. J was trimmed by 5 bases and V by 6 bases; bases with no gene match: 2. The CDR3 extends over 14 amino acids. CDR1 and CDR2 from the germline V gene are MDHEN and SYDVKM. CDR3 in amino acids: CASRRTGDNSPLHF. DNA of the CDR3: TGTGCCAGCAGGAGGACAGGGGATAATTCACCCCTCCACTTT.

The genes are TRBV2 and TRBJ2-1; D unresolved. CDR3 length: 12 amino acids. Germline V gives CDR1 SNHLY, CDR2 FYNNEI. V lost 6 bases to trimming and J lost 5 bases, with 8 bases between them. CDR3 nucleotide sequence: TGTGCCAGCAGGGCCCGGGACAATGAGCAGTTCTTC. Encoded protein: CASRARDNEQFF.

J is TRBJ1-4 and V is TRBV6-5; no firm D call. V lost 6 bases and J 4 bases, leaving 6 bases between the germline ends. From germline, CDR1 is MNHEY and CDR2 SVGAGI. The CDR3 has 12 amino acids. The CDR3 reads CASRTYNEKLFF. Written as DNA, the CDR3 is TGTGCCAGCAGGACTTATAATGAAAAACTGTTTTTT.

The chain has TRBV9 and TRBJ2-3, with 11 nucleotides matching TRBD2. The CDR3 is 15 amino acids. The V segment lost 0 bases and the J segment 7 bases; nucleotides outside the gene matches: 4. Germline CDR1 is SGDLS and CDR2 is YYNGEE. CDR3 sequence reads: CASSVGSGGAYTQYF. The DNA for the CDR3 is TGTGCCAGCAGCGTAGGTAGCGGGGGGGCCTATACGCAGTATTTT.

The CDR3 spells CASSIRTGTDTQYF. The CDR3, as DNA: TGTGCCAGCAGCATCAGGACAGGGACAGATACGCAGTATTTT. The chain has TRBV9 and TRBJ2-3; 8 bases fit TRBD1. With V trimmed by 4 bases and J by 3 bases, 4 bases remained unmatched. This CDR3 is built from 14 residues. The germline CDR1 and CDR2 sequences are SGDLS and YYNGEE.

The V and J genes are TRBV3-1 (or the pseudogene TRBV3-2) and TRBJ2-3; TRBD2 might be the D (7 bases). The ends were cut back, 4 bases at V and 4 bases at J, with 15 bases in the middle. CDR1 and CDR2 from the germline V gene are LGHDT and YNNKEL (reference sequence). This CDR3 is 15 amino acids long. As DNA, the CDR3 is TGTGCCAGCAGCCGTCTGGGGGGGCAATCAGATACGCAGTATTTT. It encodes CASSRLGGQSDTQYF.

The chain couples TRBV12-5 to TRBJ2-1, with 8 positions matching TRBD1. Germline trimming cut 3 bases from V and 7 bases from J; bases unmatched to any gene: 11. The CDR3 length is 16 residues. Germline V gene data show CDR1 as LGHNT and CDR2 as FRNRAP. This CDR3 is CASGFYQGATTNEQFF. The CDR3 DNA reads as TGTGCTAGTGGTTTTTACCAGGGGGCGACGACGAATGAGCAGTTCTTC.

J is TRBJ2-7 and V is TRBV28; 12 bases are shared with TRBD2. This CDR3 has 15 residues. Germline CDR1 reads MDHEN; CDR2 reads SYDVKM. V shed 6 bases, J shed 2 bases, and the junction held 5 bases outside the gene matches. The CDR3 here is CASSLTSGGTYEQYF. The CDR3 DNA reads as TGTGCCAGCAGCCTGACTAGCGGGGGCACCTACGAGCAGTACTTC.

The chain employs TRBV4-2 and TRBJ2-3; 13 positions agree with TRBD2. Germline values: CDR1 LGHNA, CDR2 YNFKEQ. CDR3 size: 18 residues. V shed 4 bases, J shed 8 bases, and the junction held 15 bases outside the gene matches. The CDR3 loop reads CASSLLAGGPNSQITQYF. CDR3 DNA sequence: TGTGCCAGCAGCCTACTAGCGGGGGGGCCAAATTCACAGATTACGCAGTATTTT.

The chain has TRBV3-1 (or the pseudogene TRBV3-2) and TRBJ1-1; the match to TRBD1 covers 11 bases. CDR3 length: 14 residues. Germline V gives CDR1 LGHDT, CDR2 YNNKEL (reference sequence). The V gene end was trimmed by 6 bases and the J gene end by 5 bases; junction bases not matched to a gene: 5. The CDR3 region is CASRDRGRLTEAFF. The CDR3 bases are TGTGCCAGCAGGGACAGGGGGCGTTTGACTGAAGCTTTCTTT.

The V and J genes are TRBV19 and TRBJ2-1; TRBD2 matches 8 bases. This CDR3 spans 15 amino acids. In germline, CDR1 is LNHDA, CDR2 SQIVND (reference sequence). V shed 0 bases, J shed 2 bases, and the junction held 0 bases outside the gene matches. CDR3 DNA sequence: TGTGCCAGTAGTATAGAGCGGGGGGCCTACAATGAGCAGTTCTTC. This gives the protein CASSIERGAYNEQFF.

The chain recombines TRBV6-2 or TRBV6-3 with TRBJ1-5, with D uncertain. V gave up 1 base and J gave up 7 bases, with 5 bases separating them. Per germline, CDR1 MNHEY and CDR2 SVGEGT. This CDR3 comprises 12 residues. The CDR3 region has the DNA TGTGCCAGCAGTTACTATGGCCAGCCCCAGCATTTT. This encodes CASSYYGQPQHF.